Listed below are T cell receptor beta chains from one sample, sequenced in a study of OX40 agonist ivuxolimab in advanced cancers. Assay used: immunoSEQ multiplex PCR; TCRdb lists only in-frame clones, some missing. Among some 86,000 clones, around 91% were seen once, and the ten largest hold under 0.35%. The specimen comprised CD4+ or CD8+ T cells sorted from blood, sampled in a trial of the OX40 agonist ivuxolimab. The receptors here all came from an adult with an advanced solid tumor such as melanoma, head and neck, liver or kidney cancer. CDR3s include the opening cysteine and the closing phenylalanine or tryptophan. D genes are given only for firm matches. Only part of the rows carry a size: once, few, many, or a class if the clone is expanded.

NA	NA	TRBV27	TRBJ2-5	CASSPRAQETQYF	TGTGCCAGCAGTCCCAGGGCCCAAGAGACCCAGTACTTC
NA	TRBD2	TRBV18	TRBJ2-5	CASSPRTSPNQETQYF	TGTGCCAGCTCACCTCGGACTAGCCCAAACCAAGAGACCCAGTACTTC
NA	NA	TRBV5-6	TRBJ1-1	CASSLTWNTEAFF	TGTGCCAGCAGCTTGACCTGGAACACTGAAGCTTTCTTT
NA	NA	TRBV6-5	TRBJ2-3	CASSQSSLNTQYF	TGTGCCAGCAGCCAGAGCTCGCTAAATACGCAGTATTTT
NA	NA	TRBV10-2	TRBJ1-1	CASSGVNTEAFF	TGCGCCAGCAGTGGGGTGAACACTGAAGCTTTCTTT
NA	NA	TRBV19	TRBJ1-3	CASSQGRGNTIYF	TGTGCCAGTTCACAGGGACGTGGAAACACCATATATTTT
NA	NA	TRBV18	TRBJ1-2	CASSPDRSGYTF	TGTGCCAGCTCACCAGACCGATCGGGCTACACCTTC
NA	NA	TRBV9	TRBJ2-7	CASSVEVPYEQYF	TGTGCCAGCAGCGTAGAAGTTCCCTACGAGCAGTACTTC
NA	TRBD1	TRBV9	TRBJ2-1	CASSVQTGRSYNEQFF	TGTGCCAGCAGCGTACAGACAGGGCGCTCCTACAATGAGCAGTTCTTC
NA	TRBD1	TRBV4-1	TRBJ1-1	CASSLRRDRGQRASEAFF	TGCGCCAGCAGTCTCCGGCGGGACAGGGGGCAACGGGCATCTGAAGCTTTCTTT
NA	NA	TRBV30	TRBJ1-5	CAWSVGGTGNQPQHF	TGTGCCTGGAGTGTTGGAGGGACTGGCAATCAGCCCCAGCATTTT
NA	NA	TRBV4-1	TRBJ1-5	CASSQDSGSGGQPQHF	TGCGCCAGCAGCCAAGATTCTGGGTCGGGGGGTCAGCCCCAGCATTTT
once	TRBD1	TRBV18	TRBJ1-1	CASSPGQGRTEAFF	TGTGCCAGCTCACCGGGACAGGGCCGCACTGAAGCTTTCTTT
NA	NA	TRBV9	TRBJ1-1	CASSVSPDSRNTEAFF	TGTGCCAGCAGCGTATCGCCCGACAGTAGGAACACTGAAGCTTTCTTT
NA	NA	TRBV18	TRBJ2-5	CASSPLETQYF	TGTGCCAGCTCACCTTTGGAGACCCAGTACTTC
few	NA	TRBV6-6	TRBJ2-5	CASRAGHRDETQYF	TGTGCCAGCAGAGCCGGCCACAGGGATGAGACCCAGTACTTC
few	NA	TRBV18	TRBJ2-5	CASSRGGQETQYF	TGTGCCAGCTCACGGGGCGGCCAGGAGACCCAGTACTTC
NA	NA	TRBV5-1	TRBJ1-3	CASSLGAISGNTIYF	TGCGCCAGCAGCTTGGGGGCAATCTCTGGAAACACCATATATTTT
NA	NA	TRBV18	TRBJ1-1	CASSLGATNTEAFF	TGTGCCAGCTCACTGGGGGCGACGAACACTGAAGCTTTCTTT
NA	TRBD1	TRBV7-2	TRBJ1-5	CASSWGPGQGGGQPQHF	TGTGCCAGCAGCTGGGGACCGGGACAGGGGGGAGGACAGCCCCAGCATTTT
NA	NA	TRBV5-6	TRBJ1-6	CASSLDPSSYNSPLHF	TGTGCCAGCAGCTTGGACCCGAGCTCCTATAATTCACCCCTCCACTTT
NA	NA	TRBV4-1	TRBJ1-2	CASSQDYTATF	TGCGCCAGCAGCCAAGACTACACGGCAACCTTC
NA	NA	TRBV11-2	TRBJ1-4	CASSLWTSTNEKLFF	TGTGCCAGCAGCTTGTGGACGTCAACTAATGAAAAACTGTTTTTT
NA	NA	TRBV11-2	TRBJ1-2	CASNRWERGYTF	TGTGCCAGCAACCGTTGGGAGAGAGGCTACACCTTC
NA	NA	TRBV27	TRBJ1-1	CASSLEGGGSAFF	TGTGCCAGCAGTTTAGAGGGCGGTGGTTCGGCTTTCTTT
few	NA	TRBV30	TRBJ1-2	CAWNPGHF	TGTGCCTGGAACCCCGGTCACTTC
NA	TRBD1	TRBV14	TRBJ1-1	CASSQDTGGTEAFF	TGTGCCAGCAGCCAAGATACAGGGGGCACTGAAGCTTTCTTT
NA	TRBD2	TRBV4-1	TRBJ2-2	CASSPSRGGSGGRSGELFF	TGCGCCAGCAGCCCAAGTCGGGGAGGGAGCGGGGGTCGTTCCGGGGAGCTGTTTTTT
NA	TRBD1	TRBV7-2	TRBJ1-6	CASSLTGGVNSPLHF	TGTGCCAGCAGCTTAACAGGGGGTGTTAATTCACCCCTCCACTTT
few	NA	TRBV7-9	TRBJ1-1	CASSQSLNTEAFF	TGTGCCAGCAGCCAGTCCCTGAACACTGAAGCTTTCTTT
NA	TRBD1	TRBV6-6	TRBJ2-7	CASRFDRDEEQYF	TGTGCCAGCAGATTCGACAGGGATGAAGAGCAGTACTTC
few	TRBD1	TRBV5-1	TRBJ1-1	CATSQGAGNTEAFF	TGCGCCACGAGCCAGGGGGCGGGGAACACTGAAGCTTTCTTT
NA	NA	TRBV5-1	TRBJ1-1	CASSPHPGITEAFF	TGCGCCAGCAGCCCCCATCCAGGGATCACTGAAGCTTTCTTT
NA	NA	TRBV6-1	TRBJ1-5	CATVDKVGYQPQHF	TGTGCCACCGTAGACAAGGTCGGGTATCAGCCCCAGCATTTT
NA	NA	TRBV30	TRBJ1-4	CACLTSISEKLFF	TGTGCCTGCCTGACGAGTATAAGCGAAAAACTGTTTTTT
NA	TRBD1	TRBV18	TRBJ2-1	CASSPDRVTYNEQFF	TGTGCCAGCTCACCGGACAGGGTTACCTACAATGAGCAGTTCTTC
NA	TRBD1	TRBV6-1	TRBJ1-5	CASSRDREVVQPQHF	TGTGCCAGCAGCCGGGACAGGGAAGTGGTTCAGCCCCAGCATTTT
NA	TRBD1	TRBV30	TRBJ1-4	CALDRGGEKLFF	TGTGCCTTGGACAGGGGGGGTGAAAAACTGTTTTTT
NA	TRBD1	TRBV10-1	TRBJ1-3	CASSDGGQGSSGNTIYF	TGCGCCAGCAGTGACGGGGGACAGGGGTCGTCTGGAAACACCATATATTTT
NA	TRBD1	TRBV9	TRBJ2-2	CASSQDRGTGELFF	TGTGCCAGCAGCCAGGACAGGGGCACCGGGGAGCTGTTTTTT
NA	TRBD2	TRBV29-1	TRBJ2-1	CSVVAGGTSGNEQFF	TGCAGCGTTGTAGCGGGGGGTACTTCGGGCAATGAGCAGTTCTTC
once	NA	TRBV9	TRBJ2-3	CASSSRGGWGDTQYF	TGTGCCAGCAGCTCCCGAGGAGGGTGGGGGGATACGCAGTATTTT
NA	NA	TRBV25-1	TRBJ2-5	CASSESGRETQYF	TGTGCCAGCAGTGAATCTGGGAGAGAGACCCAGTACTTC
once	NA	TRBV19	TRBJ1-5	CASTGKGGGNYNQPQHF	TGTGCCAGTACCGGAAAGGGTGGAGGAAACTACAATCAGCCCCAGCATTTT
NA	NA	TRBV6-1	TRBJ1-2	CASKLGTGNYGYTF	TGTGCCAGCAAATTGGGGACCGGCAACTATGGCTACACCTTC
NA	TRBD2	TRBV20-1	TRBJ2-1	CSAAGADEQFF	TGCAGTGCGGCGGGAGCAGATGAGCAGTTCTTC
NA	NA	TRBV10-2	TRBJ1-4	CASRAGTLNEKLFF	TGCGCCAGCAGGGCCGGGACTCTTAATGAAAAACTGTTTTTT
NA	TRBD1	TRBV14	TRBJ2-7	CASSPDRARTEYF	TGTGCCAGCAGCCCGGACAGGGCAAGGACGGAGTACTTC
once	NA	TRBV14	TRBJ1-2	CASSQVAGNYGYTF	TGTGCCAGCAGCCAAGTAGCGGGGAACTATGGCTACACCTTC
NA	NA	TRBV5-4	TRBJ1-6	CASGQGPTMGNSPLHF	TGTGCCAGCGGCCAGGGGCCAACGATGGGTAATTCACCCCTCCACTTT
NA	NA	TRBV7-9	TRBJ1-4	CASREGATNEKLFF	TGTGCCAGCAGAGAAGGCGCAACTAATGAAAAACTGTTTTTT
once	TRBD2	TRBV9	TRBJ2-5	CASSKGLAGVGETQYF	TGTGCCAGCAGCAAGGGACTAGCGGGGGTAGGGGAGACCCAGTACTTC
NA	TRBD2	TRBV12-5	TRBJ2-3	CASARGLGDTQYF	TGTGCTAGTGCGCGGGGGTTGGGAGATACGCAGTATTTT
NA	NA	TRBV6-5	TRBJ2-5	CASSWGGAQYF	TGTGCCAGCAGTTGGGGTGGGGCCCAGTACTTC